The 15 T cell receptor beta chains listed next were all sequenced from one sample in a study of response to subunit inactivated influenza vaccine. A single record per CDR3 protein comes from TCRdb applying MiXCR to the RT-PCR reads. The sample includes 650,000 to 800,000 distinct CDR3 sequences, approximately 13% of them seen just once. The specimen comprised PBMCs from blood, sampled 14 to 15 days before vaccination. The source is a man between 45 and 60 years old who received an inactivated influenza vaccine.

This clonotype showed up just a few times. The chain has TRBV28 and TRBJ1-6; a weak D match, TRBD1 (6 bases). From germline, CDR1 is MDHEN and CDR2 SYDVKM. The CDR3 runs 15 residues. The ends were cut back, 3 bases at V and 4 bases at J, with 10 bases in the middle. CDR3 DNA sequence: TGTGCCAGCAGTTTCACAGGGAGATATAATTCACCCCTCCACTTT. As protein: CASSFTGRYNSPLHF.

This clonotype was seen a few times. V gene TRBV4-1 combines with J gene TRBJ2-4; D is unclear. V gave up 0 bases and J gave up 4 bases, with 7 bases separating them. In germline, CDR1 is MGHRA, CDR2 YSYEKL. The CDR3 is 14 residues long. The CDR3 is CASSQEVLKNIQYF. The CDR3 DNA sequence: TGCGCCAGCAGCCAAGAAGTACTGAAAAACATTCAGTACTTC.

This chain connects TRBV12-3 or TRBV12-4 to TRBJ2-5, with 8 bases matching TRBD2. With 1 base clipped from V and 2 bases from J, the junction kept 6 bases outside the gene matches. CDR3 size: 16 residues. CDR3 coding DNA: TGTGCCAGCAGTTTAGTATTAGCGGGACTACAAGAGACCCAGTACTTC. Its translation is CASSLVLAGLQETQYF.

The rearrangement links TRBV20-1 to TRBJ2-7, with 12 bases that match TRBD2. V shed 4 bases, J shed 1 base, and the junction held 11 bases outside the gene matches. The CDR3 loop spans 17 amino acids. Germline V lookup: CDR1 DFQATT, CDR2 SNEGSKA (reference sequence). The CDR3 region is CSAKMRRTSGISYEQYF. The CDR3 DNA follows: TGCAGTGCTAAAATGCGACGGACTAGCGGGATTTCCTACGAGCAGTACTTC.

V usage is TRBV6-1 and J usage is TRBJ2-7, with D perhaps TRBD1 (6 bases). CDR1 and CDR2 from the germline V gene are MNHNS and SASEGT. The CDR3 loop spans 14 amino acids. Trimming left V 6 bases short and J 2 bases short, with 14 bases between. The CDR3 DNA is TGTGCCAGCAGACATACACAGGGCGCCTACGAGCAGTACTTC. It codes for CASRHTQGAYEQYF.

This sequence joins TRBV6-1 and TRBJ2-7; 7 bases are a match to TRBD1. Per the germline V gene, CDR1 is MNHNS and CDR2 is SASEGT. Trimming cost V 1 base and J 7 bases; bases outside gene matches: 10. The CDR3 is made up of 15 amino acids. CDR3 amino acids: CASSEVDRRVGEQYF. The CDR3 region has the DNA TGTGCCAGCAGTGAAGTGGACAGGCGGGTAGGGGAGCAGTACTTC.

The gene calls are TRBV20-1 and TRBJ2-1, with 8 bases identical to TRBD2. J was trimmed by 0 bases and V by 5 bases; bases with no gene match: 6. This CDR3 comprises 15 residues. Germline CDR1 and CDR2: DFQATT and SNEGSKA (reference sequence). This CDR3 is CSAPQRGSSYNEQFF. The CDR3 nucleotides are TGCAGTGCTCCACAGCGGGGGAGCTCCTACAATGAGCAGTTCTTC.

This clonotype has a count of ten or more. The chain recombines TRBV20-1 with TRBJ2-7; D ambiguous. Trimming took off 4 bases at V and 3 bases at J, with 4 bases between the two ends. The CDR3 covers 10 residues. The germline CDR1 and CDR2 sequences are DFQATT and SNEGSKA (reference sequence). CDR3 sequence reads: CSAIDYEQYF. DNA for the CDR3: TGCAGTGCTATCGACTACGAGCAGTACTTC.

This clonotype was seen at least ten times. The CDR3 DNA reads as TGTGCCAGCAGCTTGGTCTCCGGGGAGCTGTTTTTT. It specifies CASSLVSGELFF. This sequence joins TRBV7-8 and TRBJ2-2; D unclear. There are 12 residues in the CDR3. The V gene lost 3 bases and the J gene lost 6 bases, with 5 bases spanning the gap. Per germline, CDR1 SGHVS and CDR2 FQNEAQ.

This clonotype was counted many times. The chain uses TRBV12-3 or TRBV12-4 and TRBJ2-2; perhaps D is TRBD1 or TRBD2 (5 bases each). V shed 4 bases and J shed 0 bases, with 6 bases lying between them. This CDR3 is built from 14 residues. CDR3 region: CASSWDPNTGELFF. In nucleotides, the CDR3 is TGTGCCAGCAGTTGGGACCCGAACACCGGGGAGCTGTTTTTT.

This chain uses TRBV5-6 with TRBJ2-7; TRBD1 matches 9 bases. The CDR3 runs 14 residues. Per the germline V gene, CDR1 is SGHDT and CDR2 is YYEEEE. V shed 4 bases and J 5 bases; nucleotides not matched to a gene: 7. CDR3 in DNA: TGTGCCAGCAGCCCCTTACAGGGGGCGAACGAGCAGTACTTC. Its protein product is CASSPLQGANEQYF.

This clonotype occurred a few times. The chain employs TRBV6-2 or TRBV6-3 and TRBJ1-5; D is uncertain. The CDR3 length is 13 residues. With 7 bases removed from V and 3 bases from J, the gap between germline ends came to 10 bases. Germline CDR1 MNHEY, CDR2 SVGEGT. The CDR3 nucleotides are TGTGCCAGCAATCGGTTGAACAATCAGCCCCAGCATTTT. It codes for CASNRLNNQPQHF.

The J gene is TRBJ1-6, the V gene TRBV10-2; D is undetermined. CDR1 WSHSY and CDR2 SAAADI come from the germline V gene. The length of the CDR3 is 13 residues. V lost 6 bases and J 6 bases, leaving 9 bases between the germline ends. The DNA for the CDR3 is TGCGCCAGCAGCCCCGGCGCTAATTCACCCCTCCACTTT. This gives the protein CASSPGANSPLHF.

The CDR3 spells CASSRIPGTSGRANEQYF. The CDR3 DNA is TGTGCCAGCAGTCGGATCCCCGGGACTAGCGGGAGGGCCAACGAGCAGTACTTC. V gene TRBV28 combines with J gene TRBJ2-7, with 16 bases that match TRBD2. V shed 5 bases, J shed 5 bases, and the junction held 12 bases outside the gene matches. This CDR3 is built from 18 residues. CDR1 and CDR2 from the germline V gene are MDHEN and SYDVKM.

This clonotype has only a few counts. The rearrangement joins TRBV7-8 to TRBJ2-3; the D gene is possibly TRBD1 (5 bases). The CDR3 consists of 13 residues. CDR1 is SGHVS and CDR2 is FQNEAQ in the germline V gene. Between the trimmed V and J ends, which lost 5 bases and 4 bases, there was a span of 10 bases. The chain's CDR3 is CASSPGPSDTQYF. The CDR3 region has the DNA TGTGCCAGCAGCCCAGGGCCCTCAGATACGCAGTATTTT.